The sequence of this T cell receptor (beta chain) was determined in a study of response to subunit inactivated influenza vaccine. TCRdb processed the RT-PCR reads anew with MiXCR; each CDR3 protein has one entry. This table has about 540,000 distinct CDR3 sequences, around a quarter appearing once. V gave up 0 bases and J gave up 0 bases, with 6 bases separating them. Germline-derived CDR1 and CDR2 are SGHVS and FNYEAQ. The CDR3 totals 14 residues. These records were also assigned to another study, of T cells expressing NK-cell markers. From that study: The cDNA for TCR beta came from 5'RACE template switching with UMIs.

This chain uses TRBV7-6 with TRBJ2-7; maybe TRBD1 (5 bases). Sequences were derived from CD4+ T cells sorted from PBMCs, sampled less than 13 days after vaccination. This receptor was obtained from a man between 45 and 60 years old who received an inactivated influenza vaccine. CDR3 residues: CASSLADTSYEQYF. CDR3 sequence (DNA): TGTGCCAGCAGCTTAGCGGACACCTCCTACGAGCAGTACTTC.